The clone carrying this TCR beta chain showed up just a few times. The target antigen is unknown. This specimen belongs to a study of CD8 T cell repertoires and HIV-1 epitope variants. Study-wide results and caveats: This assay reports beta chains of antigen-expanded cells, not T cell function.

Measured with immunoSEQ multiplex PCR; TCRdb has only the in-frame clones, and not every one. Among 5,000 to 7,500 clones listed, roughly 65% were seen once. The specimen sequenced was cultured CD8+ T cells derived from PBMCs. The TCR comes from a male donor with HIV.

DNA of the CDR3: TGTGCCAGCAGCCCCGGACAGGAGGCCTCCTACGAGCAGTACTTC. It yields the protein CASSPGQEASYEQYF. The chain carries TRBV7-9 and TRBJ2-7; 7 bases agree with TRBD1. This CDR3 has 15 amino acids. Trimming removed 5 bases from V and 0 bases from J; junction bases left unmatched: 7. Germline V gene sequence: CDR1 SEHNR, CDR2 FQNEAQ (reference sequence).